The 20 T cell receptor beta chains presented below share a single source sample, sequenced in a study of glioma-infiltrating T cells. Amplification of TCR alpha and beta CDR3 regions from RNA used iRepertoire nested multiplex PCR. Using its own MiXCR run on the multiplex PCR reads, TCRdb lists one record per CDR3 protein. This sample has approximately 120,000 distinct CDR3 sequences, with about 23% found just once. Source material: glioma tissue, nonneoplastic brain tissue, or PBMCs (not recorded which). The receptors here all came from a human donor with low-grade glioma or glioblastoma, undergoing nonglioma brain surgery, or in good health (not recorded which).

The J gene is TRBJ2-7, the V gene TRBV9; no definite D call. This CDR3 contains 12 residues. V lost 3 bases, J lost 8 bases, and 12 bases lay in between. The germline gives CDR1 SGDLS, CDR2 YYNGEE. CDR3 sequence: CASSGLNGQQYF. As DNA, the CDR3 is TGTGCCAGCAGCGGCCTCAATGGTCAGCAGTACTTC.

At least ten counts were recorded for this clonotype. The chain uses TRBV4-1 and TRBJ2-5; D possibly corresponds to TRBD1 (6 bases). Trimming cost V 1 base and J 6 bases, with 15 bases left between them. This CDR3 is built from 15 residues. The germline V gene encodes CDR1 MGHRA and CDR2 YSYEKL. CDR3 coding DNA: TGCGCCAGCAGCCAAGTAGACACAGGGTCCCAGACCCAGTACTTC. It codes for CASSQVDTGSQTQYF.

Worth noting for this clonotype: A much larger clone differs from this one at a single base, so this may be a read error. This rearrangement joins TRBV7-6 to TRBJ1-3; TRBD1 is a possible D gene (6 bases). In germline, CDR1 is SGHVS, CDR2 FNYEAQ. The CDR3 length is 18 residues. In DNA, the CDR3 is TGTGCCTGCAGCCCAATGAGGGACACAGTTTACTCTGGAAACACCATATATTTT. Encoded protein: CACSPMRDTVYSGNTIYF.

About this clonotype itself: Relative to the germline gene, one junction end is altered; a read error may explain this. The chain employs TRBV6-2 or TRBV6-3 and TRBJ1-6; no definite D call. This CDR3 comprises 15 residues. CDR1 and CDR2 from the germline V gene are MNHEY and SVGEGT. As DNA, the CDR3 is TGTGCCAGCAGGGAGGGTGCCCTTTATAATTCACCCCTCAACTTT. This sequence encodes CASREGALYNSPLNF.

Many counts were recorded for this clonotype. The genes are TRBV7-3 and TRBJ2-5, with D unresolved. Germline V gives CDR1 SGHTA, CDR2 FQGTGA. Trimming took 1 base from V and 6 from J, leaving 12 bases between them. The CDR3 spans 14 residues. The CDR3 DNA sequence: TGTGCCAGCAGCTTAAGTAACAGTGAGAAGACCCAGTACTTC. This sequence encodes CASSLSNSEKTQYF.

This clonotype came up a few times. This chain joins TRBV3-1 and TRBJ2-1, with 10 bases identical to TRBD2. The CDR3 has 12 residues. The germline V gene encodes CDR1 LGHDT and CDR2 YNNKEL (reference sequence). The V segment lost 1 base and the J segment 15 bases; nucleotides outside the gene matches: 3. The DNA for the CDR3 is TGTGCCAGCAGCCAAGCCGGGACTAGCGTGTTCTTC. Translating it yields CASSQAGTSVFF.

This clonotype occurred many times. V and J are TRBV4-3 and TRBJ2-3; 11 bases agree with TRBD2. The CDR3 has 17 amino acids. CDR1 is LGHNA, CDR2 YSLEER, per germline. V trimming: 0 bases; J trimming: 5 bases; junction bases outside the gene matches: 7. CDR3 protein: CASSQEPLAGVVDTQYF. In DNA form, the CDR3 reads TGCGCCAGCAGCCAAGAACCACTAGCGGGAGTAGTAGATACGCAGTATTTT.

Comment on this clonotype: With a much larger clone just one base away, this may be a read error. The rearrangement links TRBV7-9 to TRBJ2-7, with 8 bases fitting TRBD2. Per germline, CDR1 SEHNR and CDR2 FQNEAQ (reference sequence). This CDR3 is built from 13 residues. CDR3 protein: CASRAGEAYVQYF. As DNA, the CDR3 is TGTGCCAGCAGAGCGGGAGAAGCCTACGTGCAGTACTTC.

As to this clonotype: A much bigger clone sits one base away, suggesting this may be a read error. The chain employs TRBV7-9 and TRBJ1-6; TRBD1 might be the D (5 bases). The CDR3 covers 13 residues. Germline CDR1 and CDR2: SEHNR and FQNEAQ (reference sequence). The DNA for the CDR3 is TGTGCCAGCAGACGAGGGGATAATTCACCCCTCCAGTTT. The encoded protein is CASRRGDNSPLQF.

The chain links TRBV5-1 to TRBJ2-5; D is unclear. Looked up from germline, CDR1 is SGHRS and CDR2 is YFSETQ. The CDR3 covers 13 residues. V lost 4 bases to trimming and J lost 5 bases, with 12 bases between them. The chain's CDR3 is CASSTLVFETQYF. Here the CDR3 DNA reads TGCGCCAGCAGCACCCTCGTTTTCGAGACCCAGTACTTC.

This clonotype was detected many times. The V gene is TRBV7-9, the J gene TRBJ2-5; the match to TRBD2 covers 9 bases. Germline trimming cut 2 bases from V and 0 bases from J; bases unmatched to any gene: 1. This CDR3 has 15 amino acids. CDR1 and CDR2 from the germline V gene are SEHNR and FQNEAQ (reference sequence). The chain's CDR3 is CASSLSGRYQETQYF. The CDR3 DNA follows: TGTGCCAGCAGCTTAAGCGGGAGGTACCAAGAGACCCAGTACTTC.

This clonotype was counted many times. The rearrangement links TRBV19 to TRBJ1-4; 8 nucleotides line up with TRBD1. Germline CDR1 reads LNHDA; CDR2 reads SQIVND (reference sequence). This CDR3 region has 15 residues. V was clipped by 7 bases and J by 15 bases; unmatched bases: 19. CDR3 DNA: TGTGCCAGTACCGGGTATTCCGGGACAGGTGGAATGGTGTTTTTT. Protein sequence: CASTGYSGTGGMVFF.

This clonotype came up many times. This CDR3 reads CASGLDEQFF. CDR3 sequence (DNA): TGTGCCAGCGGACTCGATGAGCAGTTCTTC. The chain recombines TRBV7-2 with TRBJ2-1; D may be TRBD2 (5 bases). There are 10 residues in the CDR3. V shed 8 bases and J shed 8 bases, with 7 bases lying between them. CDR1 and CDR2 (germline): SGHTA, FQGNSA.

Here the CDR3 DNA reads TGCGCCAGCAGCCAGTTCCCAAAGGACAGGGAAGAGACCCAGTACTTC. Translating it yields CASSQFPKDREETQYF. The rearrangement joins TRBV4-3 to TRBJ2-5, with 8 bases matching TRBD1. V lost 3 bases and J lost 3; bases outside the gene matches: 9. Germline CDR1 reads LGHNA; CDR2 reads YSLEER. The CDR3 is 16 residues long.

In its sample, this clonotype was seen a few times. The chain is built from TRBV5-1 and TRBJ2-1; 10 bases fit TRBD1. CDR3 length equals 16 residues. V dropped 5 bases and J dropped 1; count of bases not matched to a gene: 6. Germline V gene data show CDR1 as SGHRS and CDR2 as YFSETQ. The CDR3 sequence is CASRWDRGRSYNEQFF. CDR3 bases: TGCGCCAGCAGATGGGACAGGGGCCGGTCCTACAATGAGCAGTTCTTC.

This clonotype was counted ten times or more. The V and J genes are TRBV27 and TRBJ2-3, with 12 bases aligning to TRBD1. V shed 8 bases, J shed 5 bases, and the junction held 14 bases outside the gene matches. The CDR3 spans 17 residues. The germline V gene has CDR1 MNHEY and CDR2 SMNVEV (reference sequence). The CDR3 reads CASFPAGTGGKLDTQYF. CDR3 DNA: TGTGCCAGCTTCCCCGCCGGGACAGGGGGCAAGTTAGATACGCAGTATTTT.

A note on this clonotype: A junction boundary mismatches the germline segment, possibly from a read error. This chain links TRBV12-3 or TRBV12-4 with TRBJ2-1; D remains unclear. This CDR3 is built from 12 residues. CDR3 sequence: CGSSDGYNEQFF. Here the CDR3 DNA reads TGTGGCAGCAGCGACGGCTACAATGAGCAGTTCTTC.

This sequence joins TRBV2 and TRBJ2-2; D is tentatively TRBD1 or TRBD2 (6 bases each). V was trimmed by 5 bases and J by 0 bases, leaving 16 bases between them. Germline V gives CDR1 SNHLY, CDR2 FYNNEI. The CDR3 is 17 amino acids. DNA for the CDR3: TGTGCCAGCAGTCCAGGGGTTATAGCGGCGAACACCGGGGAGCTGTTTTTT. Protein product: CASSPGVIAANTGELFF.

This clonotype was observed many times. The chain joins TRBV20-1 to TRBJ2-1; 7 bases fit TRBD1. Germline CDR1 and CDR2: DFQATT and SNEGSKA (reference sequence). The CDR3 covers 14 residues. V dropped 3 bases and J dropped 3; count of bases not matched to a gene: 5. CDR3 in DNA: TGCAGTGCTAGCTGGACAGGCCTCTACAATGAGCAGTTCTTC. This sequence encodes CSASWTGLYNEQFF.

This clonotype turned up a few times. The chain employs TRBV4-1 and TRBJ2-7; D possibly corresponds to TRBD2 (5 bases). V gave up 0 bases and J gave up 6 bases, with 12 bases separating them. Germline V gene data show CDR1 as MGHRA and CDR2 as YSYEKL. This CDR3 has 14 amino acids. CDR3 loop: CASSQEGSLGEQYF. The CDR3, as DNA: TGCGCCAGCAGCCAAGAAGGGAGTCTGGGCGAGCAGTACTTC.